A single T cell receptor (beta chain) is shown here with its context. This sample was taken from a study of Ad26.COV2.S vaccination and SARS-CoV-2 variants. Profiled with immunoSEQ multiplex PCR; TCRdb holds only in-frame clones, not every one. The table records tens of thousands of clones, roughly 85% of them present only once. CDR3 length: 17 amino acids. Trimming took 8 bases from V and 5 from J; bases not matched to a gene: 20. Germline loops: CDR1 MNHEY, CDR2 SMNVEV (reference sequence). The receptor was isolated from a human donor who had recovered from COVID-19. The sample was peripheral blood, taken after recovery from COVID-19. The gene calls are TRBV27 and TRBJ2-7, with 8 positions matching TRBD1. CDR3 nucleotide sequence: TGTGCCAGCCTAACCCAGGGGGCGCAGAGGTTAACGCACGAGCAGTACTTC. Its translation is CASLTQGAQRLTHEQYF.